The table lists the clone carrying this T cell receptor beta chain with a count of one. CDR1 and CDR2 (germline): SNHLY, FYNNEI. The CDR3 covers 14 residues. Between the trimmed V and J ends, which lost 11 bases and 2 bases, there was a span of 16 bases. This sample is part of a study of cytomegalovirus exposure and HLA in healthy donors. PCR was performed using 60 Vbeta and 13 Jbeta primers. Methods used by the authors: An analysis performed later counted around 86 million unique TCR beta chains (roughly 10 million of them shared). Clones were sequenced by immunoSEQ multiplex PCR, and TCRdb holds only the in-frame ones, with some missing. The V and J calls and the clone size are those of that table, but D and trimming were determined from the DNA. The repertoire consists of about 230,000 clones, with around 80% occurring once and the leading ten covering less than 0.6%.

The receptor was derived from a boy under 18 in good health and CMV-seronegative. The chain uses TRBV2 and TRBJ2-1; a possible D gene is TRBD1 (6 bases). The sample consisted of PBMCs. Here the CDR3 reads CAAQGPPPYNEQFF. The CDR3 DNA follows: TGTGCCGCTCAGGGGCCCCCTCCCTACAATGAGCAGTTCTTC.